This T cell receptor (beta chain) was sequenced during a study of identical twins. Findings of the study overall: It was out-of-frame TCR alpha sharing in monozygotic twins that models underestimated. Where out-of-frame alpha sequences were twin-shared, they showed excess low generation probability.

The CDR3 contains 17 residues. Trimming at V came to 4 bases and at J to 3 bases, leaving 12 bases not matched to a gene. The germline V gene has CDR1 SGHRS and CDR2 YFSETQ. TCRdb passed the 5' RACE reads through MiXCR, listing each CDR3 protein once. The table has about 570,000 distinct CDR3 sequences, 9% to 10% seen once; the top ten hold roughly 3%. Details on this clonotype: Its antigen is undetermined.

The same data also went into a second study, on yellow fever vaccine responses in identical twins.

The rearrangement joins TRBV5-1 to TRBJ2-5; TRBD1 matches 10 bases. The sample taken for sequencing was PBMCs. This TCR derives from a young woman in good health. The CDR3 DNA follows: TGCGCCAGCAGCCGAGATAGGGGACAGGGGTCTGAAGAGACCCAGTACTTC. It translates to CASSRDRGQGSEETQYF.